This TCR beta chain was captured in a study of cytomegalovirus exposure and HLA in healthy donors. Turning to the study itself: Sequencing of 150 million to 200 million T cells in an earlier analysis found around 100 million unique TCR beta sequences. Study conclusions and caveats: Some V segments could not be told apart, so they were left out, TRBV6-2 and TRBV6-3 among them.

As regards this clone: Its target is unknown.

Vbeta (60) and Jbeta (13) primers were used in the PCR. Original processing methods: Among the unique TCR beta chains that a later analysis counted, 80 million to 100 million in all, roughly 10 million were shared. TCRdb's table, derived via immunoSEQ multiplex PCR, lists solely in-frame clones and lacks some. The DNA was the basis for D and trimming; V, J and clone size are from that table. The sample yields 160,000 or so clones, 84% seen once. Trimming took off 3 bases at V and 4 bases at J, with 9 bases between the two ends. CDR1 LNHNV and CDR2 YYDKDF come from the germline V gene (reference sequence). The CDR3 loop spans 13 amino acids.

The sample was PBMCs. The chain is built from TRBV15 and TRBJ1-2; D gene ambiguous. The clonotype comes from a man in his forties or fifties in good health and CMV-seropositive. Here the CDR3 DNA reads TGTGCCACCAGCAGGACACCCACCTATGGCTACACCTTC. Translation gives CATSRTPTYGYTF.